Following are 25 T cell receptor beta chains from one sample sequenced in a study of cytomegalovirus exposure and HLA in healthy donors. 60 Vbeta and 13 Jbeta primers were used in PCR. Clones were read by immunoSEQ multiplex PCR, and TCRdb kept only the in-frame ones, dropping some. The data contain around 100,000 clones, approximately 80% of them singletons. What was sequenced was PBMCs. The receptors were gathered from a woman younger than 35 in good health and CMV-seropositive.

This chain connects TRBV19 to TRBJ2-3, with D unresolved. Trimming left V 6 bases short and J 0 bases short, with 16 bases between. Germline CDR1 is LNHDA and CDR2 is SQIVND (reference sequence). CDR3 length: 16 amino acids. The CDR3 bases are TGTGCCAGTAGCGACCGAGGCAGTTTTAGCACAGATACGCAGTATTTT. Translation: CASSDRGSFSTDTQYF.

This clone has just a few counts. The chain has TRBV30 and TRBJ2-5; TRBD2 aligns across 7 bases. Losses at the gene ends were 4 bases for V and 3 bases for J; bases not matched to a gene: 8. The CDR3 spans 14 residues. Germline-derived CDR1 and CDR2 are GTSNPN and SVGIG (reference sequence). CDR3 coding DNA: TGTGCCTGGAACGGACTAGTAGACGAAGAGACCCAGTACTTC. This codes for CAWNGLVDEETQYF.

The chain recombines TRBV9 with TRBJ2-1; D remains unclear. Germline CDR1 reads SGDLS; CDR2 reads YYNGEE. This CDR3 spans 14 amino acids. V was pared by 6 bases and J by 6 bases, with 16 bases between. CDR3: CASIPSDFPNEQFF. The CDR3 DNA is TGTGCCAGCATCCCCTCAGACTTCCCCAATGAGCAGTTCTTC.

CDR3 in DNA: TGTGCCAGCAGCACTGGACTAGCGGCAGACGAGACCCAGTACTTC. Translating gives CASSTGLAADETQYF. The chain carries TRBV5-6 and TRBJ2-5; TRBD2 aligns across 10 bases. The germline V gene has CDR1 SGHDT and CDR2 YYEEEE. V was clipped by 4 bases and J by 5 bases; unmatched bases: 8. The CDR3 is made up of 15 amino acids.

This clone came up a few times. In DNA form, the CDR3 reads TGTGCCAGCAGTTTGGCGGGAGCGGTGGATGAGCAGTTCTTC. Protein: CASSLAGAVDEQFF. The J gene is TRBJ2-1, the V gene TRBV27; 7 bases are shared with TRBD2. The V segment lost 3 bases and the J segment 8 bases; nucleotides outside the gene matches: 7. Germline values: CDR1 MNHEY, CDR2 SMNVEV (reference sequence). The CDR3 extends over 14 amino acids.

J is TRBJ2-3 and V is TRBV5-4; D is possibly TRBD2 (5 bases). This CDR3 has 15 amino acids. V lost 3 bases and J 2 bases, leaving 13 bases between the germline ends. CDR1 and CDR2 from the germline V gene are SGHNT and YYREEE (reference sequence). The CDR3 DNA reads as TGTGCCAGCAGCTCCGAGGGCCTTTACACAGATACGCAGTATTTT. This codes for CASSSEGLYTDTQYF.

The count of this clone is one. The J gene is TRBJ2-4, the V gene TRBV5-4; 7 bases line up with TRBD2. The CDR3 is made up of 14 amino acids. Per the germline V gene, CDR1 is SGHNT and CDR2 is YYREEE (reference sequence). The J segment lost 5 bases and the V segment lost 5 bases, leaving 7 bases of the junction unmatched. The CDR3 DNA reads as TGTGCCAGCAGACCCGGACTAGACCAAAACATTCAGTACTTC. This gives the protein CASRPGLDQNIQYF.

The table lists this clone with a few counts. V is TRBV30 and J is TRBJ2-7, with 7 bases matching TRBD1. Germline CDR1 and CDR2: GTSNPN and SVGIG (reference sequence). The CDR3 runs to 13 residues. Germline trimming cut 5 bases from V and 5 bases from J; bases unmatched to any gene: 9. The CDR3: CAWQIDRVNEQYF. The CDR3 DNA reads TGTGCCTGGCAGATTGACAGGGTCAACGAGCAGTACTTC.

J is TRBJ2-3 and V is TRBV6-4; a possible D gene is TRBD2 (5 bases). V lost 5 bases to trimming and J lost 4 bases, with 10 bases between them. CDR1 and CDR2 from the germline V gene are MRHNA and SNTAGT. This CDR3 spans 13 amino acids. The CDR3 protein is CASSLDYPDTQYF. The CDR3, as DNA: TGTGCCAGCAGTTTAGACTATCCAGATACGCAGTATTTT.

This clone showed up just once. The chain joins TRBV10-3 to TRBJ1-1, with 11 bases identical to TRBD1. J lost 5 bases, V lost 10 bases, and 6 bases had no gene match. The V gene's germline CDR1 is ENHRY and CDR2 SYGVKD. The CDR3 sequence is 13 residues long. The CDR3 region is CATNGTGGTEAFF. The CDR3 DNA reads as TGTGCCACTAACGGGACAGGGGGGACTGAAGCTTTCTTT.

This chain uses TRBV6-1 with TRBJ2-7, with D perhaps TRBD1 (5 bases). The V end was cut by 3 bases, the J end by 3 bases, with 6 bases between. The length of the CDR3 is 12 residues. Germline loops: CDR1 MNHNS, CDR2 SASEGT. The CDR3 DNA sequence: TGTGCCAGCAGTGAGACAGTCTACGAGCAGTACTTC. It is translated as CASSETVYEQYF.

This chain links TRBV5-5 with TRBJ1-2; D is unresolved. Trimming took off 3 bases at V and 8 bases at J, with 11 bases between the two ends. The germline CDR1 and CDR2 sequences are SGHKS and YYEKEE (reference sequence). This CDR3 comprises 12 residues. As DNA, the CDR3 is TGTGCCAGCAGCTCGAGGGCGGGCGGCTACACCTTC. It encodes CASSSRAGGYTF.

J is TRBJ1-2 and V is TRBV9; D ambiguous. The CDR3 is made up of 14 amino acids. Germline CDR1 SGDLS, CDR2 YYNGEE. Trimming took off 0 bases at V and 2 bases at J, with 8 bases between the two ends. CDR3 amino acids: CASSVVPGNYGYTF. The CDR3 nucleotides are TGTGCCAGCAGCGTAGTCCCAGGCAACTATGGCTACACCTTC.

The chain recombines TRBV7-9 with TRBJ2-7; 11 bases are a match to TRBD1. Trimming at V came to 5 bases and at J to 4 bases, leaving 7 bases not matched to a gene. Germline V CDR1 and CDR2: SEHNR, FQNEAQ (reference sequence). The CDR3 is made up of 15 amino acids. The CDR3 region is CASSVTGTGGYEQYF. CDR3 bases: TGTGCCAGCAGCGTAACCGGGACAGGGGGGTACGAGCAGTACTTC.

The chain carries TRBV5-1 and TRBJ1-1; TRBD1 matches at 7 bases. In germline, CDR1 is SGHRS, CDR2 YFSETQ. V shed 3 bases and J 3 bases; nucleotides not matched to a gene: 11. The CDR3 sequence is 16 residues long. As DNA, the CDR3 is TGCGCCAGCAGCTGGGGACAGTCTTGGAGGGACACTGAAGCTTTCTTT. It codes for CASSWGQSWRDTEAFF.

The chain combines TRBV5-6 with TRBJ2-3; 11 bases match TRBD2. There are 16 residues in the CDR3. Germline CDR1 reads SGHDT; CDR2 reads YYEEEE. V lost 5 bases and J lost 6; bases outside the gene matches: 11. The CDR3 reads CASRIEIAGGGDTQYF. The CDR3 region has the DNA TGTGCCAGCAGGATAGAAATAGCGGGAGGGGGGGATACGCAGTATTTT.

CDR3 protein: CASSPDMNGNTIYF. For the CDR3, the DNA is TGTGCCAGCAGCCCCGACATGAATGGAAACACCATATATTTT. The chain has TRBV9 and TRBJ1-3; D unresolved. Trimming took off 4 bases at V and 3 bases at J, with 11 bases between the two ends. This CDR3 has 14 amino acids. Germline loops: CDR1 SGDLS, CDR2 YYNGEE.

This clone was observed a single time. V usage is TRBV19 and J usage is TRBJ1-1, with D uncertain. This CDR3 contains 15 residues. The germline CDR1 and CDR2 sequences are LNHDA and SQIVND (reference sequence). Trimming removed 7 bases from V and 4 bases from J, with 19 bases in between. The CDR3 here is CASKAQGGSGTEAFF. The CDR3 region has the DNA TGTGCCAGTAAAGCCCAAGGTGGGTCGGGCACTGAAGCTTTCTTT.

The chain couples TRBV5-4 to TRBJ2-3, with unresolved D. The last part of the DNA fits TRBJ1-5 better; the J call may be wrong. Germline loops: CDR1 SGHNT, CDR2 YYREEE (reference sequence). There are 12 residues in the CDR3. The CDR3 sequence: CASSYTSGSQHF. The DNA of the CDR3 is TGTGCCAGCAGCTATACTAGCGGTAGCCAGCATTTT.

This chain links TRBV9 with TRBJ2-3, with D hard to call. The CDR3 covers 14 residues. V lost 0 bases and J lost 0, with 5 bases in between. Germline lookup yields CDR1 SGDLS and CDR2 YYNGEE. Here the CDR3 reads CASSVDYSTDTQYF. DNA for the CDR3: TGTGCCAGCAGCGTAGATTATAGCACAGATACGCAGTATTTT. Variable domain in full (rest from reference TRBV9 and TRBJ2-3): DSGVTQTPKHLITATGQRVTLRCSPRSGDLSVYWYQQSLDQGLQFLIQYYNGEERAKGNILERFSAQQFPDLHSELNLSSLELGDSALYFCASSVDYSTDTQYFGPGTRLTVL.

This rearrangement joins TRBV19 to TRBJ1-2; TRBD1 aligns across 7 bases. V shed 6 bases, J shed 4 bases, and the junction held 5 bases outside the gene matches. Germline CDR1 and CDR2: LNHDA and SQIVND (reference sequence). This CDR3 region has 13 residues. The CDR3 here is CASRTGQSYGYTF. DNA of the CDR3: TGTGCCAGTAGGACAGGGCAGAGCTATGGCTACACCTTC.

The rearrangement links TRBV7-3 to TRBJ2-5; tentatively, D is TRBD1 (6 bases). This CDR3 spans 14 amino acids. The V end was cut by 5 bases, the J end by 5 bases, with 15 bases between. Germline CDR1 SGHTA, CDR2 FQGTGA. The CDR3 protein is CASSPQGSQETQYF. The DNA of the CDR3 is TGTGCCAGCAGCCCCCAGGGGAGTCAGGAGACCCAGTACTTC.

The chain has TRBV30 and TRBJ1-5; D is possibly TRBD1 (6 bases). Per the germline V gene, CDR1 is GTSNPN and CDR2 is SVGIG (reference sequence). The CDR3 is 13 amino acids. The V end lost 4 bases, the J end lost 0 bases, and 7 bases lay between the germline ends. CDR3 DNA sequence: TGTGCCTGGAACAGGGATAGCAATCAGCCCCAGCATTTT. Translating it yields CAWNRDSNQPQHF. The full variable domain, with the rest looked up from reference TRBV30 and TRBJ1-5, is SQTIHQWPATLVQPVGSPLSLECTVEGTSNPNLYWYRQAAGRGLQLLFYSVGIGQISSEVPQNLSASRPQDRQFILSSKKLLLSDSGFYLCAWNRDSNQPQHFGDGTRLSIL.

The V gene is TRBV30, the J gene TRBJ1-4; D may be TRBD1 (6 bases). V lost 0 bases and J 5 bases, leaving 13 bases between the germline ends. CDR1 is GTSNPN, CDR2 SVGIG, per germline (reference sequence). CDR3 size: 15 residues. CDR3 sequence reads: CAWSVAGARNEKLFF. As DNA, the CDR3 is TGTGCCTGGAGTGTAGCGGGGGCTAGAAATGAAAAACTGTTTTTT.

The rearrangement uses TRBV4-1 and TRBJ1-4, with 10 nucleotides matching TRBD1. This CDR3 spans 16 amino acids. Trimming at V came to 4 bases and at J to 8 bases, leaving 10 bases not matched to a gene. The germline gives CDR1 MGHRA, CDR2 YSYEKL. The CDR3 is CASSRSGGTGEEKLFF. The CDR3 DNA reads TGCGCCAGCAGCCGATCCGGTGGGACAGGGGAAGAAAAACTGTTTTTT.